These 17 T cell receptor beta chains originate from one sample sequenced in a study of cytomegalovirus exposure and HLA in healthy donors. PCR involved 60 Vbeta and 13 Jbeta primers. Assay used: immunoSEQ multiplex PCR; TCRdb lists only in-frame clones, some missing. The repertoire holds some 180,000 clones, with roughly 87% as singletons. What was sequenced was PBMCs. These receptor sequences come from a girl under three years old in good health and CMV-seronegative.

The gene calls are TRBV6-5 and TRBJ1-5; maybe TRBD1 (6 bases). Germline CDR1 and CDR2: MNHEY and SVGAGI. The length of the CDR3 is 15 residues. V was shortened by 8 bases and J by 0 bases, with 14 bases between the two germline ends. Here the CDR3 DNA reads TGTGCCAGCTCAGGGGCAGGGGATAGCAATCAGCCCCAGCATTTT. As protein: CASSGAGDSNQPQHF.

This rearrangement joins TRBV30 to TRBJ2-1; D may be TRBD2 (5 bases). This CDR3 contains 17 residues. The germline gives CDR1 GTSNPN, CDR2 SVGIG (reference sequence). Between the trimmed V and J ends, which lost 4 bases and 4 bases, there was a span of 23 bases. CDR3 DNA sequence: TGTGCCTGGAAGGAACCTTTTGGAAGCGGTCTATACAATGAGCAGTTCTTC. Its protein is CAWKEPFGSGLYNEQFF.

This clone appeared once. The gene calls are TRBV27 and TRBJ1-2; D unclear. Trimming cost V 4 bases and J 6 bases, with 12 bases left between them. Per germline, CDR1 MNHEY and CDR2 SMNVEV (reference sequence). CDR3 length: 13 residues. The CDR3 sequence is CASSSKLSDGYTF. For the CDR3, the DNA is TGTGCCAGCAGTTCCAAGCTTTCGGATGGCTACACCTTC.

The V call is TRBV2, the J call TRBJ2-2; maybe TRBD1 (6 bases). Trimming took 4 bases from V and 1 from J, leaving 7 bases between them. The CDR3 has 14 amino acids. Germline V gives CDR1 SNHLY, CDR2 FYNNEI. The CDR3 sequence is CASSGQVNTGELFF. DNA for the CDR3: TGTGCCAGCAGTGGACAGGTGAACACCGGGGAGCTGTTTTTT.

This clone was picked up one time. The J gene is TRBJ2-3, the V gene TRBV7-3; TRBD2 aligns across 7 bases. V was clipped by 5 bases and J by 3 bases; unmatched bases: 8. This CDR3 has 15 residues. The germline CDR1 and CDR2 sequences are SGHTA and FQGTGA. This chain's CDR3 is CASSPSGEITDTQYF. The CDR3 nucleotides are TGTGCCAGCAGCCCCAGCGGGGAAATAACAGATACGCAGTATTTT.

The V call is TRBV7-3, the J call TRBJ1-3; D not certain. The V end lost 0 bases, the J end lost 2 bases, and 5 bases lay between the germline ends. The CDR3 has 14 residues. Germline CDR1 SGHTA, CDR2 FQGTGA. In DNA, the CDR3 is TGTGCCAGCAGCTTAACCCCGGCTGGAAACACCATATATTTT. This codes for CASSLTPAGNTIYF.

V and J are TRBV6-5 and TRBJ1-2; D is unclear. V was cut by 0 bases and J by 2 bases, with 7 bases left in between. This CDR3 has 14 amino acids. Germline V lookup: CDR1 MNHEY, CDR2 SVGAGI. The DNA for the CDR3 is TGTGCCAGCAGTTACTCGGCGACAAACTATGGCTACACCTTC. Its translation: CASSYSATNYGYTF.

The chain has TRBV27 and TRBJ2-1; D gene uncertain. The CDR3 sequence is 14 residues long. From germline, CDR1 is MNHEY and CDR2 SMNVEV (reference sequence). V shed 2 bases and J shed 5 bases, with 10 bases lying between them. CDR3 DNA sequence: TGTGCCAGCAGTTTAGATCCTGGCCACAATGAGCAGTTCTTC. It codes for CASSLDPGHNEQFF.

The rearrangement links TRBV2 to TRBJ2-7, with D possibly matching TRBD1 (5 bases). From germline, CDR1 is SNHLY and CDR2 FYNNEI. The CDR3 spans 15 residues. V was cut by 9 bases and J by 1 base, with 19 bases left in between. CDR3 loop: CASMDNLGISYEQYF. The CDR3 DNA is TGTGCCAGTATGGACAATCTGGGCATTTCCTACGAGCAGTACTTC.

This rearrangement joins TRBV6-4 to TRBJ1-3, with a possible D match to TRBD1 (6 bases). The CDR3 spans 15 residues. CDR1 and CDR2 from the germline V gene are MRHNA and SNTAGT. V lost 5 bases and J 0 bases, leaving 11 bases between the germline ends. As DNA, the CDR3 is TGTGCCAGCAGTCCCGGACAGCACTCTGGAAACACCATATATTTT. Amino acids: CASSPGQHSGNTIYF.

The chain links TRBV2 to TRBJ1-4; TRBD1 matches 7 bases. The CDR3 loop spans 14 amino acids. J lost 4 bases, V lost 5 bases, and 4 bases had no gene match. CDR1 and CDR2 from the germline V gene are SNHLY and FYNNEI. Here the CDR3 DNA reads TGTGCCAGCAGTCCCGACAGGGTTAATGAAAAACTGTTTTTT. It yields the protein CASSPDRVNEKLFF.

The J gene is TRBJ2-3, the V gene TRBV6-5, with a weak D call TRBD2 (6 bases). Trimming shortened V by 9 bases and J by 3 bases, and 19 bases separated the two germline ends. The CDR3 spans 15 residues. The germline V gene encodes CDR1 MNHEY and CDR2 SVGAGI. CDR3 sequence: CASSTSGSLTDTQYF. DNA of the CDR3: TGTGCCAGTAGTACCTCCGGGAGTCTTACAGATACGCAGTATTTT.

The chain couples TRBV6-1 to TRBJ2-5; D not resolved. The CDR3 has 15 amino acids. V lost 3 bases, J lost 7 bases, and 18 bases lay in between. Germline CDR1 reads MNHNS; CDR2 reads SASEGT. The CDR3 protein is CASSEANGFLMTQYF. DNA for the CDR3: TGTGCCAGCAGTGAGGCTAACGGGTTTCTGATGACCCAGTACTTC.

This clone occurred once. V gene TRBV7-3 combines with J gene TRBJ2-7; TRBD1 aligns across 7 bases. V shed 4 bases and J 7 bases; nucleotides not matched to a gene: 7. The CDR3 is 13 residues long. The V gene's germline CDR1 is SGHTA and CDR2 FQGTGA. The CDR3 protein is CASSSRQGKEQYF. The CDR3 DNA reads TGTGCCAGCAGCTCCCGACAGGGCAAGGAGCAGTACTTC.

V is TRBV5-1 and J is TRBJ2-1, with TRBD1 matching over 7 bases. J was trimmed by 8 bases and V by 2 bases; bases with no gene match: 4. The CDR3 spans 13 residues. Germline loops: CDR1 SGHRS, CDR2 YFSETQ. The CDR3 here is CASSFTGDYEQFF. CDR3 DNA sequence: TGCGCCAGCAGCTTTACAGGGGATTATGAGCAGTTCTTC.

The chain has TRBV9 and TRBJ2-7; D might be TRBD1 (6 bases). This CDR3 contains 15 residues. Germline assignment: CDR1 SGDLS and CDR2 YYNGEE. With 3 bases removed from V and 2 bases from J, the gap between germline ends came to 15 bases. In DNA, the CDR3 is TGTGCCAGCAGCGAGGCCCCACAGGGTCCCTACGAGCAGTACTTC. This sequence encodes CASSEAPQGPYEQYF.

The chain has TRBV27 and TRBJ2-7, with D possibly matching TRBD1 (5 bases). The CDR3 runs 13 residues. CDR1 is MNHEY, CDR2 SMNVEV, per germline (reference sequence). V lost 4 bases to trimming and J lost 7 bases, with 14 bases between them. CDR3 amino acids: CASSSLGAWEQYF. The CDR3 DNA sequence: TGTGCCAGCAGTTCCCTTGGGGCCTGGGAGCAGTACTTC.